This T cell receptor beta chain was captured by sequencing in a study of brain T cells in children with intractable seizures. Sequenced by immunoSEQ multiplex PCR; TCRdb stores in-frame clones only, minus some. There are around 340,000 clones in the sample; over 90% occur only once, and 5.7% lies in the top ten. Study-wide points: Clones missing pre-surgery may reflect undersampling of that blood sample.

As to time point: blood from clinic visit 5 months post-surgery; TSC patient then seizure free. Surgery cases with the highest brain T cell transcript signatures were chosen for sequencing. Patients received at least one anti-epileptic drug before surgery. This CDR3 contains 16 residues. With V trimmed by 0 bases and J by 4 bases, 1 base remained unmatched. The germline V gene encodes CDR1 LNHNV and CDR2 YYDKDF (reference sequence). Concerning this clone itself: No antigen is known for it.

This chain uses TRBV15 with TRBJ2-1, with 12 bases that match TRBD2. This sequence originates from a boy under two years old with tuberous sclerosis and intractable seizures. The sequences come from peripheral blood, collected 4 to 5 months after surgery. The CDR3 reads CATSRELAGGYNEQFF. Here the CDR3 DNA reads TGTGCCACCAGCAGAGAGCTAGCGGGAGGGTACAATGAGCAGTTCTTC.